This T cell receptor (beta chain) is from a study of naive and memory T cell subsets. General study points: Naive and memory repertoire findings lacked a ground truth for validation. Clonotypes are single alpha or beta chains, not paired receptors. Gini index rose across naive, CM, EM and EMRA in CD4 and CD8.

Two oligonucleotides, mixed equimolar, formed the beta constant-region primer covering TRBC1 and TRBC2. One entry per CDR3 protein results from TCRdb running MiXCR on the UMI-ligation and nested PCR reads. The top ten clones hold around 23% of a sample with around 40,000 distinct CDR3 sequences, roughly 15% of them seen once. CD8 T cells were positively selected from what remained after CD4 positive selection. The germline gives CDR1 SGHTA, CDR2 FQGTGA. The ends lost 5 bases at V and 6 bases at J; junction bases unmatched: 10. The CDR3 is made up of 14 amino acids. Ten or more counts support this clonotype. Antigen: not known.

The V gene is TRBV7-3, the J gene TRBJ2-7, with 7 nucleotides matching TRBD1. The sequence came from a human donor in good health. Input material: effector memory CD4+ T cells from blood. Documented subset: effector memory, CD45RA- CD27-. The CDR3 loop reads CASSPDRASAEQYF. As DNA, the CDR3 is TGTGCCAGCAGCCCTGACAGGGCCTCAGCCGAGCAGTACTTC.